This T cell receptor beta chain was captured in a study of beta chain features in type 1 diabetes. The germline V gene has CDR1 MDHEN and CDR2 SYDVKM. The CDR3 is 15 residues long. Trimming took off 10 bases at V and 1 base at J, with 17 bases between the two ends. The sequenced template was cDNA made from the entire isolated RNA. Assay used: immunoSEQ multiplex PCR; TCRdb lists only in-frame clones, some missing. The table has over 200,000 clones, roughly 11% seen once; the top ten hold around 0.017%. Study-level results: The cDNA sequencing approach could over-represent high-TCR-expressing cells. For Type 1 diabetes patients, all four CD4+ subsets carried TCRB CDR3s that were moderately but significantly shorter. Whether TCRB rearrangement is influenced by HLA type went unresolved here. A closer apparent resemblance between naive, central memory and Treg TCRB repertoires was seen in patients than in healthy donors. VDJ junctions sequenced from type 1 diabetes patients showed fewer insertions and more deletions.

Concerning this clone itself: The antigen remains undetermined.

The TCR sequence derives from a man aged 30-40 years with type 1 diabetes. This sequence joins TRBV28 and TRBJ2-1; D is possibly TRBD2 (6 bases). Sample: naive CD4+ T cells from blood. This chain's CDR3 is CATGGPGGSYNEQFF. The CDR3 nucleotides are TGTGCCACCGGAGGGCCGGGTGGTTCCTACAATGAGCAGTTCTTC. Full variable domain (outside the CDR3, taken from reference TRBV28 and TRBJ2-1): DVKVTQSSRYLVKRTGEKVFLECVQDMDHENMFWYRQDPGLGLRLIYFSYDVKMKEKGDIPEGYSVSREKKERFSLILESASTNQTSMYLCATGGPGGSYNEQFFGPGTRLTVL.